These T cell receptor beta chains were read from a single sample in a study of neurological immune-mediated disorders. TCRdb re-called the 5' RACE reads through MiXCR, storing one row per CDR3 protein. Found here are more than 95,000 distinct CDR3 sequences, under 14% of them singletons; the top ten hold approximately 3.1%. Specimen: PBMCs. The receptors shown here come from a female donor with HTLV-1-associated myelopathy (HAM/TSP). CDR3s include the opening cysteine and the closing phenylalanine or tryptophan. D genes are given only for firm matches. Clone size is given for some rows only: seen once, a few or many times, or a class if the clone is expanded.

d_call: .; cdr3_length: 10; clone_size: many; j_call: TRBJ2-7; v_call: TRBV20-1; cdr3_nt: TGCAGTGCTAGGCTGAGTGAGCAGTACTTC; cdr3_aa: CSARLSEQYF
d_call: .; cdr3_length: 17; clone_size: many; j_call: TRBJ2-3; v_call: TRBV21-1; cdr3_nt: TGTGCCAGCAGCATAATACAGACATTTATTGGCACAGATACGCAGTATTTT; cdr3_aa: CASSIIQTFIGTDTQYF
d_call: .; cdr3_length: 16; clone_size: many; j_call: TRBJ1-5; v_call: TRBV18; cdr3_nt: TGTGCCAGCTCACCAAGTCGGGGATCGGGGAATCAGCCCCAGCATTTT; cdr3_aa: CASSPSRGSGNQPQHF
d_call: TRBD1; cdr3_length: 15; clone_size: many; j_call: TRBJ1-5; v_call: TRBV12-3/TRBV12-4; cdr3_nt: TGTGCCAGCAGTTCCAGACAGGGACAGAATCAGCCCCAGCATTTT; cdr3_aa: CASSSRQGQNQPQHF
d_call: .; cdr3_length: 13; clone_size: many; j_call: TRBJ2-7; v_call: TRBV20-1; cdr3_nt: TGCAGTGCTCGTGACAGTTCCTCCTACGAGCAGTACTTC; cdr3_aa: CSARDSSSYEQYF
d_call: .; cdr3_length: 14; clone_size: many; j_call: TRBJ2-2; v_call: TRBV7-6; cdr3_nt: TGTGCCAGCAGCTTATTGACGGGGGCCGGGGAGCTGTTTTTT; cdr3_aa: CASSLLTGAGELFF
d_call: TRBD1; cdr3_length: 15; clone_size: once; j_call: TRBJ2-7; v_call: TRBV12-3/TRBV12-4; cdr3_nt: TGTGCCAGCAGTTCCGGGACAGGGTTTGGCTACGAGCAATACTTC; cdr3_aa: CASSSGTGFGYEQYF
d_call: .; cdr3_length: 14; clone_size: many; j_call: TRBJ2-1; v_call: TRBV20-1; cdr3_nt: TGCAGTGCTAGTTCCAAGAGGTCCTACAATGAGCAGTTCTTC; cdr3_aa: CSASSKRSYNEQFF
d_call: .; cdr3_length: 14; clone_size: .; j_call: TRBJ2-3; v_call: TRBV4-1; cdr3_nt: TGCGCCAGCAGCCAAGGTCCAAACACATATACGCAGTATTTT; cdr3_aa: CASSQGPNTYTQYF
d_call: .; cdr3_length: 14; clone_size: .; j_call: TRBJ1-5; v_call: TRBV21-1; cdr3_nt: TGTGCCACCTGCTGGCCCAGGGAACATCAGCCCCAGCATTTT; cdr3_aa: CATCWPREHQPQHF
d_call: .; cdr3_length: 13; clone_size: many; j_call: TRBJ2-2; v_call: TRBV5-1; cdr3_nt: TGCGCCAGCAGTCTGGACAAGACCGGGGAGCTGTTTTTT; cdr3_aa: CASSLDKTGELFF
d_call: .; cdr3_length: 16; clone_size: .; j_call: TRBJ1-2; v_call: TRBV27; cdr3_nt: TGTGCCAGCAGTTTATCTTACAGACCCGGGACATATGGCTACACCTTC; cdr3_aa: CASSLSYRPGTYGYTF
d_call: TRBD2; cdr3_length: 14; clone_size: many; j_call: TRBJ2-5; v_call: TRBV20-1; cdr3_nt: TGCAGTGCTAGGGGGGGGGGGAGTCGGGAGACCCAGTACTTC; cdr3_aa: CSARGGGSRETQYF
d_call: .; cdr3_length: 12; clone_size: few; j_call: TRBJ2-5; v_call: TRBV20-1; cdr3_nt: TGCAGTTTCCCCCGGGGAGGAGAGACCCAGTACTTC; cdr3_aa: CSFPRGGETQYF
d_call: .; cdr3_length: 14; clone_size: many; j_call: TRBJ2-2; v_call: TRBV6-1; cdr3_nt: TGTGCCAGCAGTGGGACGACAGGCACGGTCGAGCTGTTTTTT; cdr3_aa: CASSGTTGTVELFF